This TCR beta chain is drawn from a study of cytomegalovirus exposure and HLA in healthy donors. Concerning this clone: The target antigen is unknown.

The PCR contained 60 Vbeta and 13 Jbeta primers. TCRdb's copy holds only in-frame clones and misses some; the assay was immunoSEQ multiplex PCR. Here the sample spans about 52,000 clones, around 52% being singletons. The V gene's germline CDR1 is SGHTA and CDR2 FQGNSA. V shed 0 bases and J shed 6 bases, with 14 bases lying between them. The CDR3 length is 15 residues. The study, taken as a whole, reports: One later analysis reportedly identified an Asian-associated ancestry cluster that showed fewer N-insertions than the roughly 720-donor mean.

The chain uses TRBV7-2 and TRBJ1-1; TRBD1 is a possible D gene (5 bases). Sequencing was done on a sample of PBMCs. The source of this sequence is a human donor in good health. The CDR3 DNA reads as TGTGCCAGCAGCTTAGCTAGAGCAGGGAGGGCTGAAGCTTTCTTT. Its protein is CASSLARAGRAEAFF.